The TCR beta chain described here comes from a study of tumor-infiltrating lymphocytes in primary liver carcinoma. Constant-region priming of approximately 500 ng total RNA yielded TCR beta cDNA. Each TCR beta library was derived from three nested multiplex PCR rounds that employed slightly modified ARM-PCR. Amplification in the first two PCR rounds was performed using TRBV1-TRBV30 forward primers and a C-beta reverse primer for around 10 cycles each. TCRdb processed the multiplex PCR reads anew with MiXCR; each CDR3 protein has one entry. The table lists over 95,000 distinct CDR3 sequences, approximately 68% of them singletons. The tissue used was unsorted bulk material of about 19-33 mg. RNA and DNA were co-extracted from it with the AllPrep DNA/RNA mini kit. Worth noting for this clonotype: This may be a read error: a much more frequent sequence differs by one nucleotide.

The CDR3 runs 15 residues. Germline V gene lookup returns CDR1 MDHEN and CDR2 SYDVKM. The rearrangement uses TRBV28 and TRBJ2-3, with D possibly matching TRBD1 (6 bases). Sequenced input: liver tumor tissue from sampling region 5. Documented subset: tumor region T5, tumor centre. The source is a woman aged 55-75 years with primary liver carcinoma and hepatitis B virus infection. CDR3 nucleotide sequence: TGTGCCAGCAGTTTAGCAGGGGCCTACACAGATATGCAGTATTTT. As protein: CASSLAGAYTDMQYF.